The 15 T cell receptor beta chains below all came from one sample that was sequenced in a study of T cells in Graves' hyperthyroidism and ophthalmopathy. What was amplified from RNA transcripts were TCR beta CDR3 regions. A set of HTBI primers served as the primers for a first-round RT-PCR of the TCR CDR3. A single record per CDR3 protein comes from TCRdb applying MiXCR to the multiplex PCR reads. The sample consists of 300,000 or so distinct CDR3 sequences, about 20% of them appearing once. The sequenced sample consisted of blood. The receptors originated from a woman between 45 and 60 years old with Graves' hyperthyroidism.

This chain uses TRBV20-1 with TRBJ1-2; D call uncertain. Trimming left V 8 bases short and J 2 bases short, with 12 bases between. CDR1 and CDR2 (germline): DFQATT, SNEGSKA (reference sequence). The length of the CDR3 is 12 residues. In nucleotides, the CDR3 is TGCAGTTTCGACCGAGACAACTATGGCTACACCTTC. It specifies CSFDRDNYGYTF.

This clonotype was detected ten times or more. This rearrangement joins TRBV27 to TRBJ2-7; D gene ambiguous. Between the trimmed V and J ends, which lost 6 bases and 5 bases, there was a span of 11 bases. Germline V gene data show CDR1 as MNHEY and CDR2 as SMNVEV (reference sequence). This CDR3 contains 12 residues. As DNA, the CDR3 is TGTGCCAGCAGAGGATATGGACACGAGCAGTACTTC. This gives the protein CASRGYGHEQYF.

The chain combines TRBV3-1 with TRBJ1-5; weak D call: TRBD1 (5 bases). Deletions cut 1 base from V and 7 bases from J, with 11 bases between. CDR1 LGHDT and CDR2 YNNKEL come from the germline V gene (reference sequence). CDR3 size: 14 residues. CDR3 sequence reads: CASSQGSGVQPQHF. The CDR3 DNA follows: TGTGCCAGCAGCCAAGGTTCGGGGGTCCAGCCCCAGCATTTT.

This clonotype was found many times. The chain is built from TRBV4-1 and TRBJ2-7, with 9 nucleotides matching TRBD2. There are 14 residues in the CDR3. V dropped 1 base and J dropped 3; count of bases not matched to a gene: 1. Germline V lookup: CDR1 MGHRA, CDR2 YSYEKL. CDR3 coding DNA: TGCGCCAGCAGCCAAGGACTAGCGGTCTACGAGCAGTACTTC. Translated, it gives CASSQGLAVYEQYF.

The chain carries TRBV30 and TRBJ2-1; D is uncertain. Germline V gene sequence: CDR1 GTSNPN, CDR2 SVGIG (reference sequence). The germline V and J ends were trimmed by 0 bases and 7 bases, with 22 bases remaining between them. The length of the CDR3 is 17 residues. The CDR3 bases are TGTGCCTGGAGTGTACCCTTGGCCCAGAAAGCACCTAATGAGCAGTTCTTC. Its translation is CAWSVPLAQKAPNEQFF.

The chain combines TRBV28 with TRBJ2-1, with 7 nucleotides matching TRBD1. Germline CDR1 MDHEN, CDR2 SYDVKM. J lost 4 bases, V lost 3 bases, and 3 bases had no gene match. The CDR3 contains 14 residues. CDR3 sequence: CASSFIQGYNEQFF. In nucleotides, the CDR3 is TGTGCCAGCAGTTTTATACAGGGGTACAATGAGCAGTTCTTC.

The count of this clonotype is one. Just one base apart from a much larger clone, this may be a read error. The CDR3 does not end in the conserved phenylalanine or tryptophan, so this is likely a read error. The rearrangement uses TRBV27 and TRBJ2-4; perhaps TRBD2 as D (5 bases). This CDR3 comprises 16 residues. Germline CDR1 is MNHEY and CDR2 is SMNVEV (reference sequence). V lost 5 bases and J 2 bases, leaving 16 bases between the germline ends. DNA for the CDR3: TGTGCCAGCAGTCGGTCGGGGTTCGGGACCAAAAACATTCAGTACCTC. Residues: CASSRSGFGTKNIQYL.

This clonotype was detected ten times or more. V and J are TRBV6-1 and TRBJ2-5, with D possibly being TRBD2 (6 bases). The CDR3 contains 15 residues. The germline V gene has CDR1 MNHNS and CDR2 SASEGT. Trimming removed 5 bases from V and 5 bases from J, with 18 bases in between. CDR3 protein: CASSPVGSAGETQYF. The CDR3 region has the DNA TGTGCCAGCAGTCCCGTTGGATCTGCGGGGGAGACCCAGTACTTC.

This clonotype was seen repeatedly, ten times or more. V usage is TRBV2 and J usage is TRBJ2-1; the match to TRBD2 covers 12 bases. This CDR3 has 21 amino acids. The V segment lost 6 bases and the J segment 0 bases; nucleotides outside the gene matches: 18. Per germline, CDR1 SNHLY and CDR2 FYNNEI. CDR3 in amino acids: CASSVSSGGEYVRSSYNEQFF. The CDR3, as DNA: TGTGCCAGCAGCGTCTCTAGCGGGGGGGAATATGTAAGGAGCTCCTACAATGAGCAGTTCTTC.

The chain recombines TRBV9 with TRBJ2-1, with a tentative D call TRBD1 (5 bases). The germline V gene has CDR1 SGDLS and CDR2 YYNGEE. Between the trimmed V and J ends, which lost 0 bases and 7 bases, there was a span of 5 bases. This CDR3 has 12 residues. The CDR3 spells CASSVGQNEQFF. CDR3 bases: TGTGCCAGCAGCGTAGGACAGAATGAGCAGTTCTTC. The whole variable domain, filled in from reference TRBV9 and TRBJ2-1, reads DSGVTQTPKHLITATGQRVTLRCSPRSGDLSVYWYQQSLDQGLQFLIQYYNGEERAKGNILERFSAQQFPDLHSELNLSSLELGDSALYFCASSVGQNEQFFGPGTRLTVL.

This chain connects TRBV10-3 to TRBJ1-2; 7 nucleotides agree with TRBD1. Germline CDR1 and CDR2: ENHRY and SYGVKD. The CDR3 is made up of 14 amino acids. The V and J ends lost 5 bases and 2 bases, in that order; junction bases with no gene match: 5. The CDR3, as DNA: TGTGCCATCAGTCGTTCAGGGGGGAACTATGGCTACACCTTC. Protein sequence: CAISRSGGNYGYTF.

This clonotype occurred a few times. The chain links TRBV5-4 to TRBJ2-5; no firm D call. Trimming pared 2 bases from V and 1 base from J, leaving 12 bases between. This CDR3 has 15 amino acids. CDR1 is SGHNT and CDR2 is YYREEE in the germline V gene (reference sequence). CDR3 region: CASSFPPGRQETQYF. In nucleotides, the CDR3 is TGTGCCAGCAGCTTCCCCCCAGGTCGCCAAGAGACCCAGTACTTC.

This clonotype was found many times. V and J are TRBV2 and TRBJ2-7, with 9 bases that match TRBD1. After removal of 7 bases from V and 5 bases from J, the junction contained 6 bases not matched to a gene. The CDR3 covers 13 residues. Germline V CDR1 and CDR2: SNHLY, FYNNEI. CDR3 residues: CASNYRTGDEQYF. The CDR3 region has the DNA TGTGCCAGCAATTACCGGACAGGGGACGAGCAGTACTTC.

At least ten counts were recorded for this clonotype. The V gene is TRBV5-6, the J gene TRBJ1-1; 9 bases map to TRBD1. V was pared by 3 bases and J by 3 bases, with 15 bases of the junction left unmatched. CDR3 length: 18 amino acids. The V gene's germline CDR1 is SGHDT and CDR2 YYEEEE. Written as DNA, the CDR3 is TGTGCCAGCAGCTCCCGGTTTGCGACAGGGGGTCTTGACACTGAAGCTTTCTTT. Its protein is CASSSRFATGGLDTEAFF.

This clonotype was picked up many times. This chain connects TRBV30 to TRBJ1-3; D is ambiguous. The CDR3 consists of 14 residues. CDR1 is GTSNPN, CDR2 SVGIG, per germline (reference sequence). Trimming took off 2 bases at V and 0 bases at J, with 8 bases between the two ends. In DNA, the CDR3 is TGTGCCTGGAGTCGTGGTCACTCTGGAAACACCATATATTTT. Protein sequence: CAWSRGHSGNTIYF.